This T cell receptor beta chain was identified in a study of blood T cells in healthy people across ages. For this clonotype: Its antigen is undetermined.

The authors isolated at least 6 million PBMCs per sample. A sample-barcoded 5' primer and a J-beta primer mix were used in a second PCR of roughly 7 to 12 cycles. TCRdb processed the 5' RACE reads anew with MiXCR; each CDR3 protein has one entry. The sample has 780,000 or so distinct CDR3 sequences, about 61% seen once. The study's findings and limits: Unsorted PBMCs blocked a conclusive comparison of naive and antigen-experienced cells.

CDR3 length equals 15 residues. Germline V gives CDR1 SEHNR, CDR2 FQNEAQ (reference sequence). V shed 3 bases, J shed 5 bases, and the junction held 7 bases outside the gene matches. The sequence was collected from a man aged 40-49 years in good health. J is TRBJ2-1 and V is TRBV7-9; 7 nucleotides match TRBD1. The sample taken for sequencing was blood. CDR3 nucleotides: TGTGCCAGCAGCTTCGCGACAGGGTCGAACAATGAGCAGTTCTTC. This codes for CASSFATGSNNEQFF.